The clone carrying this T cell receptor beta chain was recorded a few times. The antigen is not known. TCRdb itself ran the reads through MiXCR, one entry per CDR3 protein. The table lists 510,000 or so distinct CDR3 sequences, less than 30% of them singletons. From germline, CDR1 is MNHEY and CDR2 SVGAGI. The CDR3 length is 14 residues. The germline V and J ends were trimmed by 5 bases and 5 bases, with 15 bases remaining between them. This sample is drawn from a study of T cell repertoires in cytomegalovirus infection. Overall study context: Public TCR beta signature analysis indicated the presence of both CMV infection and matching HLA type.

General study results and limits: Ex vivo, HLA-C-restricted CMV-specific TCR beta clonotypes prevailed over the rest of the response. There were carriers of CMV plus the relevant HLA, and cumulative public TCR beta family frequency identified them.

The rearrangement joins TRBV6-5 to TRBJ1-1, with D tentatively TRBD1 (5 bases). The TCR sequence derives from a human donor in good health (CMV status not recorded). Some clones in this sample may be carry-over from other donors' samples. Sequencing was performed on PBMCs. The chain's CDR3 is CASSAPGMVTEAFF. CDR3 DNA: TGTGCCAGCAGTGCCCCAGGGATGGTTACTGAAGCTTTCTTT.